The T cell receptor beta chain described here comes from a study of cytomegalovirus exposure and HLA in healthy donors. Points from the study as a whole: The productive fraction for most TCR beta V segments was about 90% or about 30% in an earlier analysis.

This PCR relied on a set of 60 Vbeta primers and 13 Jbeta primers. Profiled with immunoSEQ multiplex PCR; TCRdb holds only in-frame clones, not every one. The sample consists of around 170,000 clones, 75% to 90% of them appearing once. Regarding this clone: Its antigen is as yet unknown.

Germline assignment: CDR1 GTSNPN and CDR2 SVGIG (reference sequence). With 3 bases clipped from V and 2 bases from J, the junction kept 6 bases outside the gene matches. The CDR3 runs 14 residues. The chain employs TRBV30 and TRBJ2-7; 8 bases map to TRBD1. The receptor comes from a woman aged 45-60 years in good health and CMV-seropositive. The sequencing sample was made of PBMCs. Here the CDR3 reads CAWSTGTGPYEQYF. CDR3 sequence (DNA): TGTGCCTGGAGCACCGGGACAGGCCCCTACGAGCAGTACTTC.